Reported below is one T cell receptor beta chain. Its antigen has not been determined. Base quality data are lacking; no much larger clone is found one base away. TCR CDR3 regions were amplified from genomic DNA by multiplex PCR using the deep immunoSEQ assay. Extracted genomic DNA from each cell subset was spread evenly across all wells of several immunoSEQ 96-well plates, with each plate serving as a replicate. For sorted subsets, around 200 ng genomic DNA, equal to 25,000 to 35,000 T cell genomes, was loaded into each replicate PCR. Purified libraries were measured with a Qubit 3.0 fluorometer, size-checked on a Bioanalyzer 2100, and measured again with the KAPA Library Quantification kit. Each immunoSEQ 96-well plate was sequenced on its own single-read 150-cycle Illumina NextSeq 550 flow cell. The original methods were these. Because the immunoSEQ output held only junctional sequences and lacked quality scores, the filtering could not match the filtering applied to full-length reads. To assign V/J genes and CDR3, sequences were annotated against IMGT germline references using PyIR, a Python wrapper for IgBLAST v1.9. Reads were removed for weak V/J assignments (E-value above 1e-6), missing CDR3, stop codons, out-of-frame junctions, or ambiguous translated residues. A V3J clonotype was defined by an identical inferred V gene, J gene, and CDR3 amino acid sequence. Percentage overlap between repertoires was calculated by dividing the number of shared unique clonotypes by the size of the smaller repertoire. RTK rarefaction, the Chao1 estimator, and Recon v2.1 estimates of unobserved clonotypes were used to assess repertoire richness. Generation probabilities for all TCRbeta clonotypes obtained by the gDNA method from a handful of donors were computed using OLGA. The clones in this table, taken by TCRdb from immuneACCESS, are in-frame only. Not every clone is retained; where verified, under half of the shortfall comes from an unresolved V gene, and the cause of the rest is unknown. V, J and clone size derive from that table, while D and trimming were established from the DNA sequence. The sample profile shows approximately 1,000,000 clones; approximately 80% of them were found once. The ten largest clones represent roughly 0.83% of the sample.

The data derive from a study of shared clonotypes between healthy human individuals (dated by TCRdb to 2020 to 2021). With regard to the full study: A few men and a couple of women, aged 18 to 49 years, made up the cohort. Between about 0.94 and 10 billion PBMCs per donor were obtained by leukapheresis. Different laboratories and diverse techniques were used to prepare libraries and sequence TCR repertoires, to increase sequencing depth and limit assay-specific biases. Per donor, three plates each were used for CD4 naive and CD4 memory, two for CD8 naive, and one for CD8 memory. Blood TCR repertoires of about five healthy adults were deeply sequenced to estimate repertoire size and the extent of clonotype sharing between individuals.

The junction carries 15 bases between V and J, which are trimmed by 0 bases and 4 bases respectively. The CDR3 goes from the cysteine to the phenylalanine over 15 residues. Of all the DNA, just the CDR3 is kept, 45 bases in frame from base 1. Based on the germline V gene, the CDR1 and CDR2 sequences are SQVTM and ANQGSEA. General study outcomes and caveats: Estimated clonotype richness was generally larger for naive than for memory subsets. Sampling was restricted to blood, and TCR repertoires in tissues likely differ from the TCR repertoires found in blood. Even with the large sequencing depth, rarefaction of the sorted-subset datasets indicated that sequencing was incomplete. Around 5% of naive CD4, 3.5% of naive CD8, approximately 2.2% of memory CD4, and roughly 0.4% of memory CD8 clonotypes were shared across several donors. The small number of donors limited the genetic and exposure-history diversity represented. Higher generation probabilities were observed for clonotypes shared by all four sorted-subset donors than for non-shared clonotypes. Pairwise subsampling led to the expectation that sequencing depth would affect the degree of clonotype sharing among donors.

Healthy HIV-negative adults with no recently reported acute infections or vaccinations were included as donors. All donors were Caucasian adults living in Nashville, Tennessee, USA. Magnetic negative selection was used to enrich CD4+ T cells, after which naive cells were positively selected on CD45RA and the negative fraction became the memory subset. Blood was collected by leukapheresis, and PBMCs were isolated by Ficoll-Histopaque density gradient centrifugation and then cryopreserved in liquid nitrogen vapor phase. Analytical flow cytometry was used to check the purity and quantity of every magnetically sorted T cell population. From each sorted fraction, genomic DNA was isolated and quantified by UV absorbance on a Nanodrop 2000c.

The rearranged chain carries TRBV29-1 and TRBJ2-5, and perhaps TRBD1 as D gene, on 6 matching bases. Material: memory CD4+ T cells from PBMCs. The cell subset or site label, read with the paper, signifies: CD45RA-negative fraction. This receptor was taken from a man in his late teens or twenties in good health. Some clones in this sample may be carry-over from other donors' samples. The CDR3 here reads CSVEDHRVWGETQYF. The sequence in DNA is TGCAGCGTTGAAGATCACAGGGTATGGGGAGAGACCCAGTACTTC. Outside the CDR3, residues come from the reference TRBV29-1 and TRBJ2-5 proteins, so the full variable domain is: SAVISQKPSRDICQRGTSLTIQCQVDSQVTMMFWYRQQPGQSLTLIATANQGSEATYESGFVIDKFPISRPNLTFSTLTVSNMSPEDSSIYLCSVEDHRVWGETQYFGPGTRLLVL.